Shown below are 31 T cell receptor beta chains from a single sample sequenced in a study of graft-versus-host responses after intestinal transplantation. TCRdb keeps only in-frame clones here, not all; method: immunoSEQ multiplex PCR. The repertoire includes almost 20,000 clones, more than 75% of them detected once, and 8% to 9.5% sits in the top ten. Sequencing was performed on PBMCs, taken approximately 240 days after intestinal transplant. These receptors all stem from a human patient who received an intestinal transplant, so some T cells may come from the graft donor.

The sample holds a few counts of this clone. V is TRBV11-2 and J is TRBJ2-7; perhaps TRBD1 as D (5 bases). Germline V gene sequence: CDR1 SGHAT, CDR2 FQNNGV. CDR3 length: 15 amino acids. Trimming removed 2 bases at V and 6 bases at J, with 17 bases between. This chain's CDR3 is CASSLSAGFLGEQYF. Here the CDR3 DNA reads TGTGCCAGCAGCTTATCGGCAGGGTTTTTGGGCGAGCAGTACTTC.

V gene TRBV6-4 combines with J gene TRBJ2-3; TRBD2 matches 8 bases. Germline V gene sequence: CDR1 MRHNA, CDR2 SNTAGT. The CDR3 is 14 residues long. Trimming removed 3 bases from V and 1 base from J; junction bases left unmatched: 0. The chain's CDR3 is CASSERGGTDTQYF. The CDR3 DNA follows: TGTGCCAGCAGTGAGCGGGGGGGCACAGATACGCAGTATTTT.

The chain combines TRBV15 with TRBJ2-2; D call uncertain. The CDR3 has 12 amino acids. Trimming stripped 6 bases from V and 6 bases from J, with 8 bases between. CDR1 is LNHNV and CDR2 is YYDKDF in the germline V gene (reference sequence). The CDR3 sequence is CATSRVAGELFF. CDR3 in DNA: TGTGCCACCAGTAGGGTCGCCGGGGAGCTGTTTTTT.

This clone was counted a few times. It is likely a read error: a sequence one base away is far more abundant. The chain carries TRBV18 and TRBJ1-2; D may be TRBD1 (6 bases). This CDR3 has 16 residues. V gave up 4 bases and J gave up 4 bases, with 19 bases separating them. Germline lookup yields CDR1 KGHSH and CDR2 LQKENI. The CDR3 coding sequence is TGTGCCAGCTCACTAGACTCCTGGACAGACTTCTATGGCTACACCTTC. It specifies CASSLDSWTDFYGYTF.

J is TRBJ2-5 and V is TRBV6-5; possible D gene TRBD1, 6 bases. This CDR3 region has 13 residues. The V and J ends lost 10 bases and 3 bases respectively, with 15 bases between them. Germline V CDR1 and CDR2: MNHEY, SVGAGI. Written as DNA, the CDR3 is TGTGCCATCGCACAGGGAAGGAAAGAGACCCAGTACTTC. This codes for CAIAQGRKETQYF.

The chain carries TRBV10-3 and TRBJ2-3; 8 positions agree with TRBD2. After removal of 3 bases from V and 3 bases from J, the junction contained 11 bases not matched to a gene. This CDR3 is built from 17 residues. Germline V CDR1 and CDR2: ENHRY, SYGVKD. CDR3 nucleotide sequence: TGTGCCATCAGTGAATATAGGCTAGCGGGCAAGACAGATACGCAGTATTTT. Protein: CAISEYRLAGKTDTQYF.

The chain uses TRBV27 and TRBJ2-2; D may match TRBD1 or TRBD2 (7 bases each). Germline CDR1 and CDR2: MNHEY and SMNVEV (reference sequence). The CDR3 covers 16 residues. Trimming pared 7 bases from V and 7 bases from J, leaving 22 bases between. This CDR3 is CASISIFSGGGGELFF. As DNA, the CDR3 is TGTGCCAGCATTTCAATTTTTTCAGGGGGGGGCGGGGAGCTGTTTTTT.

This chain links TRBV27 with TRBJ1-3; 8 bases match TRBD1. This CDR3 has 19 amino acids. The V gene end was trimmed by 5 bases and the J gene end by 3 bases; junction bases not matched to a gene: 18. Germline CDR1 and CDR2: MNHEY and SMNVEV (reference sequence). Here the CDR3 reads CASSPLTREGRGHGNTIYF. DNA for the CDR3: TGTGCCAGCAGTCCATTAACGCGGGAGGGCAGGGGGCATGGAAACACCATATATTTT.

CDR3 protein: CASSYSADWGYTF. The CDR3 DNA reads as TGTGCCAGCAGTTACTCTGCTGACTGGGGCTACACCTTC. The chain links TRBV6-5 to TRBJ1-2, with D unclear. This CDR3 contains 13 residues. CDR1 is MNHEY, CDR2 SVGAGI, per germline. Trimming removed 0 bases at V and 8 bases at J, with 10 bases between.

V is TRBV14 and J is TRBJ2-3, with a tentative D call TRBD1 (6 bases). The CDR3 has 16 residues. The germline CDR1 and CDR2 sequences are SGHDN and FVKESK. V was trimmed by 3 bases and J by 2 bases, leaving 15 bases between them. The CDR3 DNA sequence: TGTGCCAGCAGCCAGGAGCCAGGGGTCTTCACAGATACGCAGTATTTT. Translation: CASSQEPGVFTDTQYF.

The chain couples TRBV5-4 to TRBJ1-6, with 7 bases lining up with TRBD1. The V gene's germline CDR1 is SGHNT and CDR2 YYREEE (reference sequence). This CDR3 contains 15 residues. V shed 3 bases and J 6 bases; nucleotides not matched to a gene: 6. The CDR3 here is CASSSGGTANSPLHF. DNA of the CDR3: TGTGCCAGCAGCTCAGGCGGGACAGCTAATTCACCCCTCCACTTT. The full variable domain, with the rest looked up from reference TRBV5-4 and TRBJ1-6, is ETGVTQSPTHLIKTRGQQVTLRCSSQSGHNTVSWYQQALGQGPQFIFQYYREEENGRGNFPPRFSGLQFPNYSSELNVNALELDDSALYLCASSSGGTANSPLHFGNGTRLTVT.

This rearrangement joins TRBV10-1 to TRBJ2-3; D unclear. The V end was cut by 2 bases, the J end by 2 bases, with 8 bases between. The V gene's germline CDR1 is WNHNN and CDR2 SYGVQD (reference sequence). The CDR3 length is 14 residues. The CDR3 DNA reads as TGCGCCAGCAGTGAGGTTCTTTCCACAGATACGCAGTATTTT. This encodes CASSEVLSTDTQYF.

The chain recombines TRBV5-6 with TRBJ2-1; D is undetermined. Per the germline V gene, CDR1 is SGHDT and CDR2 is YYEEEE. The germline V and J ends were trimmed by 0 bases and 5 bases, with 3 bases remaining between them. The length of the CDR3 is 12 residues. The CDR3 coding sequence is TGTGCCAGCAGCTTGGCGAACAATGAGCAGTTCTTC. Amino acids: CASSLANNEQFF.

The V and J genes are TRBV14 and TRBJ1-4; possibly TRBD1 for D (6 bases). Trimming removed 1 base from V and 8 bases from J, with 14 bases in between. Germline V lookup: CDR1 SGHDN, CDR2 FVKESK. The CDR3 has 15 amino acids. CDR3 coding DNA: TGTGCCAGCAGCCAAGGGGGGGCTAGAGGGGAAAAACTGTTTTTT. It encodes CASSQGGARGEKLFF.

The CDR3 sequence: CASSDSQGATDTQYF. CDR3 nucleotides: TGTGCCAGCAGTGACTCTCAGGGGGCCACAGATACGCAGTATTTT. V gene TRBV6-4 combines with J gene TRBJ2-3; 8 bases fit TRBD1. The CDR3 has 15 amino acids. The V gene's germline CDR1 is MRHNA and CDR2 SNTAGT. The J segment lost 2 bases and the V segment lost 0 bases, leaving 1 base of the junction unmatched.

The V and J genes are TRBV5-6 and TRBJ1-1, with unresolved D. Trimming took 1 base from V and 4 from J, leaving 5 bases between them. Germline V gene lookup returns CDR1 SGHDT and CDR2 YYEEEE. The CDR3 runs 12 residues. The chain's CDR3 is CASSLWRTEAFF. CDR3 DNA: TGTGCCAGCAGCTTGTGGCGCACTGAAGCTTTCTTT.

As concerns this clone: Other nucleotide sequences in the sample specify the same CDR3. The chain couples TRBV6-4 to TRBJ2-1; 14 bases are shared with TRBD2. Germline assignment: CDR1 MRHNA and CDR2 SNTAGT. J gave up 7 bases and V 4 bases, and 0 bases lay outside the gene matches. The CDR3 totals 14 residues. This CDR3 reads CASSGLAGGNEQFF. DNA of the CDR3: TGTGCCAGCAGTGGACTAGCGGGGGGGAATGAGCAGTTCTTC.

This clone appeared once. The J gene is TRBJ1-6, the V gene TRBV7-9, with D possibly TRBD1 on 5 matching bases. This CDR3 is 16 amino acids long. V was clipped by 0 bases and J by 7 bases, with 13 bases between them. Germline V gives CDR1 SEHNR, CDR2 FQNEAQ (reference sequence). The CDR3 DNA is TGTGCCAGCAGCTTAGCTGGGGCGCCAGGGAATTCACCCCTCCACTTT. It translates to CASSLAGAPGNSPLHF.

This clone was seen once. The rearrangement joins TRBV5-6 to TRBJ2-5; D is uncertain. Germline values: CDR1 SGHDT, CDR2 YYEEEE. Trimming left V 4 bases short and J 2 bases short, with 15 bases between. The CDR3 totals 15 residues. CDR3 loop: CASSHVQLPQETQYF. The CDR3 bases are TGTGCCAGCAGCCACGTCCAGCTACCACAAGAGACCCAGTACTTC.

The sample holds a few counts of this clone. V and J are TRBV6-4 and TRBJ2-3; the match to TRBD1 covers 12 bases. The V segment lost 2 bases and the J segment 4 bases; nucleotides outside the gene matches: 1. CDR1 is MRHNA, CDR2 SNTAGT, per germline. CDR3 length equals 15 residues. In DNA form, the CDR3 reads TGTGCCAGCAGTGACGGGACAGGGGGCGCAGATACGCAGTATTTT. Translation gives CASSDGTGGADTQYF.

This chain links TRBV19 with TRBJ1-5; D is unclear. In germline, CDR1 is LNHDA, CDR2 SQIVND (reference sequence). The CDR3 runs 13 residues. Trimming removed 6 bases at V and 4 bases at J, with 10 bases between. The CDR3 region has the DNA TGTGCCAGTAGACCTCAAGGGAATCAGCCCCAGCATTTT. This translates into CASRPQGNQPQHF. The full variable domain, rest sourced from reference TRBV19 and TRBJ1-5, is DGGITQSPKYLFRKEGQNVTLSCEQNLNHDAMYWYRQDPGQGLRLIYYSQIVNDFQKGDIAEGYSVSREKKESFPLTVTSAQKNPTAFYLCASRPQGNQPQHFGDGTRLSIL.

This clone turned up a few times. This chain's CDR3 is CASSQDPLNTEAFF. The CDR3 bases are TGCGCCAGCAGCCAAGATCCTTTGAACACTGAAGCTTTCTTT. This chain joins TRBV4-1 and TRBJ1-1; D ambiguous. Trimming removed 0 bases at V and 0 bases at J, with 5 bases between. The CDR3 covers 14 residues. From germline, CDR1 is MGHRA and CDR2 YSYEKL.

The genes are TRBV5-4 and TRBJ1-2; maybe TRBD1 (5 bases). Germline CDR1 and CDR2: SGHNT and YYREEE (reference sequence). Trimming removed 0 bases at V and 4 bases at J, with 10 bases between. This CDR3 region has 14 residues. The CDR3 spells CASSLDTGLYGYTF. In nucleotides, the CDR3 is TGTGCCAGCAGCTTGGATACGGGACTCTATGGCTACACCTTC.

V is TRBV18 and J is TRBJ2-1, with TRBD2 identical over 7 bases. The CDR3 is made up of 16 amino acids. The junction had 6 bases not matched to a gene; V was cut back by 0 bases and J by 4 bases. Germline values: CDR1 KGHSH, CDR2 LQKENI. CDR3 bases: TGTGCCAGCTCACCACCGGGCGGGGGAGGTTACAATGAGCAGTTCTTC. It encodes CASSPPGGGGYNEQFF.

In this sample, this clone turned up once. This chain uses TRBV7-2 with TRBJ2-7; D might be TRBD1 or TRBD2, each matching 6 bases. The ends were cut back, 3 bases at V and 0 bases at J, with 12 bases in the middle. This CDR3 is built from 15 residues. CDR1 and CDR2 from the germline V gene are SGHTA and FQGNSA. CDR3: CASSFHGGFSYEQYF. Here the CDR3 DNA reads TGTGCCAGCAGCTTTCACGGGGGCTTCTCCTACGAGCAGTACTTC.

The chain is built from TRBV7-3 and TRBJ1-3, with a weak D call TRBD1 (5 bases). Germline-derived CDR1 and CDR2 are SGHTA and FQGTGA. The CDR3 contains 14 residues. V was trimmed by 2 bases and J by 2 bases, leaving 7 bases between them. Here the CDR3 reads CASSLSGPGNTIYF. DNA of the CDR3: TGTGCCAGCAGCTTATCGGGGCCTGGAAACACCATATATTTT. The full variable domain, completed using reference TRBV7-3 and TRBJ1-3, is GAGVSQTPSNKVTEKGKYVELRCDPISGHTALYWYRQSLGQGPEFLIYFQGTGAADDSGLPNDRFFAVRPEGSVSTLKIQRTERGDSAVYLCASSLSGPGNTIYFGEGSWLTVV.

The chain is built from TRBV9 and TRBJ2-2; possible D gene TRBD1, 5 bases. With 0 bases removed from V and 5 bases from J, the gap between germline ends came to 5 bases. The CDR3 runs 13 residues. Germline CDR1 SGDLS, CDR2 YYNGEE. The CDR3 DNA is TGTGCCAGCAGCGTAGAGGGGACCGGGGAGCTGTTTTTT. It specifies CASSVEGTGELFF.

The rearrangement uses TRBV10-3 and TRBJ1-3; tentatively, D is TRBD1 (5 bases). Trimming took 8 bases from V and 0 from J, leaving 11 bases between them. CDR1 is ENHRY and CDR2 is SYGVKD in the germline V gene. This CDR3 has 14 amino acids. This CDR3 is CAIGRDGSGNTIYF. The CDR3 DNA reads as TGTGCCATCGGCCGGGACGGCTCTGGAAACACCATATATTTT.

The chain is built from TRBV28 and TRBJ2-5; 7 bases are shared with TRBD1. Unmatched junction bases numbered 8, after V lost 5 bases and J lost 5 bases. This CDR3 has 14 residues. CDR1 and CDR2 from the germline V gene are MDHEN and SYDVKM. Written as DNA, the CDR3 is TGTGCCAGCAGTAGCCCTGACAGGGCGGAGACCCAGTACTTC. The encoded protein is CASSSPDRAETQYF.

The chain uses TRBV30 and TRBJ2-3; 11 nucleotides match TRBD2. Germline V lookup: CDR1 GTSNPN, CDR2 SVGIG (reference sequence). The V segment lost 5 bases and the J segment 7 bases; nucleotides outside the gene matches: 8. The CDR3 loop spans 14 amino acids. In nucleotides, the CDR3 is TGTGCCTGGCGGCCTAGCGGGGGGTTTAATACGCAGTATTTT. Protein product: CAWRPSGGFNTQYF. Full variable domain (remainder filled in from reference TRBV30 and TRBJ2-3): SQTIHQWPATLVQPVGSPLSLECTVEGTSNPNLYWYRQAAGRGLQLLFYSVGIGQISSEVPQNLSASRPQDRQFILSSKKLLLSDSGFYLCAWRPSGGFNTQYFGPGTRLTVL.

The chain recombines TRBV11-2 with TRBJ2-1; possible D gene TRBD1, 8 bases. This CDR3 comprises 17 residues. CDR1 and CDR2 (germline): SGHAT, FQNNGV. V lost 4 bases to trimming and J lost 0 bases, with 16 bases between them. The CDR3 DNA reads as TGTGCCAGCAGCTCCCTACAGGGGGACTACTCCTACAATGAGCAGTTCTTC. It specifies CASSSLQGDYSYNEQFF.